A single sample is the source of the 31 T cell receptor beta chains below, sequenced in a study of breast tumors, draining lymph nodes, adjacent tissues (dated by TCRdb to 2016 to 2018). Lymph node samples came from the axillary draining lymph nodes of breast cancer patients. The method behind the library was multiplex PCR. The data were produced on an Illumina HiSeq 2000. TCRdb ran its own pipeline on the public reads, namely fastp trimming at Q25 and MiXCR clone calling, and kept in-frame beta chains. Every entry covers one CDR3 protein and lists the most common genes and DNA from its rows. Within this sample are hundreds of thousands of distinct CDR3 sequences, with roughly 32% of them counted one time only. Around 1.4% of the sample is held by the ten biggest clonotypes. The material sequenced was axillary lymph node tissue. These TCRs come from a female donor with breast cancer. Some clones in this sample may be carry-over from other donors' samples.

This clonotype was detected ten times or more. The chain has TRBV6-5 and TRBJ2-7; TRBD1 might be the D (6 bases). Germline V gives CDR1 MNHEY, CDR2 SVGAGI. V gave up 4 bases and J gave up 4 bases, with 14 bases separating them. The length of the CDR3 is 14 residues. CDR3 in amino acids: CASSSGTPDYEQYF. CDR3 DNA sequence: TGTGCCAGCAGTTCCGGGACACCAGATTACGAGCAGTACTTC.

The V gene is TRBV7-9, the J gene TRBJ1-2, with D tentatively TRBD1 (5 bases). Germline V lookup: CDR1 SEHNR, CDR2 FQNEAQ (reference sequence). V was clipped by 5 bases and J by 8 bases, with 12 bases between them. The CDR3 runs 12 residues. CDR3: CASSATDAGYTF. DNA of the CDR3: TGTGCCAGCAGCGCGACAGACGCAGGCTACACCTTC.

This clonotype came up many times. The chain links TRBV28 to TRBJ2-3, with 7 positions matching TRBD2. Trimming cost V 3 bases and J 2 bases; bases outside gene matches: 8. CDR1 and CDR2 from the germline V gene are MDHEN and SYDVKM. The CDR3 has 16 residues. Here the CDR3 DNA reads TGTGCCAGCAGTTTGGTTGGTGGGACTACCACAGATACGCAGTATTTT. This sequence encodes CASSLVGGTTTDTQYF.

Notes on this clonotype: This may be a read error, as it is one base from a much larger clone. This chain joins TRBV25-1 and TRBJ1-6; D is undetermined. The CDR3 runs to 17 residues. Germline V gene data show CDR1 as MGHDK and CDR2 as SYGVNS. CDR3 sequence: CASTPIGSVLYGSPFYF. CDR3 DNA sequence: TGTGCCAGCACCCCCATTGGGTCGGTATTATATGGTTCACCCTTCTACTTT. Full variable domain (remainder filled in from reference TRBV25-1 and TRBJ1-6): EADIYQTPRYLVIGTGKKITLECSQTMGHDKMYWYQQDPGMELHLIHYSYGVNSTEKGDLSSESTVSRIRTEHFPLTLESARPSHTSQYLCASTPIGSVLYGSPFYFGNGTRLTVT.

The rearrangement links TRBV5-1 to TRBJ1-3; D is ambiguous. CDR1 is SGHRS, CDR2 YFSETQ, per germline. This CDR3 has 15 residues. The ends were cut back, 7 bases at V and 2 bases at J, with 16 bases in the middle. The CDR3 DNA reads as TGCGCCAGCGGCCCCGGCGCCTCTGCTGGAAACACCATATATTTT. Translation: CASGPGASAGNTIYF.

In its sample, this clonotype was seen a few times. This sequence joins TRBV18 and TRBJ2-1; 7 bases are a match to TRBD2. There are 16 residues in the CDR3. CDR1 and CDR2 from the germline V gene are KGHSH and LQKENI. Losses at the gene ends were 3 bases for V and 2 bases for J; bases not matched to a gene: 7. DNA of the CDR3: TGTGCCAGCTCACCGTCTAGCGGCAGGCCCTACAATGAGCAGTTCTTC. It encodes CASSPSSGRPYNEQFF.

This clonotype was counted many times. The chain has TRBV7-3 and TRBJ2-2, with 8 bases fitting TRBD1. CDR1 and CDR2 (germline): SGHTA, FQGTGA. The CDR3 covers 15 residues. The V segment lost 5 bases and the J segment 6 bases; nucleotides outside the gene matches: 8. The chain's CDR3 is CASSPDRVESGELFF. In DNA, the CDR3 is TGTGCCAGCAGCCCGGACAGGGTAGAATCCGGGGAGCTGTTTTTT.

This clonotype was seen a few times. The chain is built from TRBV5-4 and TRBJ2-5; 7 bases line up with TRBD1. The CDR3 loop spans 13 amino acids. Germline loops: CDR1 SGHNT, CDR2 YYREEE (reference sequence). Trimming removed 4 bases from V and 2 bases from J; junction bases left unmatched: 2. The CDR3 protein is CASSQDRQETQYF. CDR3 DNA sequence: TGTGCCAGCAGCCAGGACAGGCAAGAGACCCAGTACTTC. Combining the CDR3 with reference TRBV5-4 and TRBJ2-5 gives the whole variable domain ETGVTQSPTHLIKTRGQQVTLRCSSQSGHNTVSWYQQALGQGPQFIFQYYREEENGRGNFPPRFSGLQFPNYSSELNVNALELDDSALYLCASSQDRQETQYFGPGTRLLVL.

This clonotype was seen at least ten times. The chain carries TRBV19 and TRBJ2-1, with TRBD2 as a possible D gene (6 bases). The CDR3 length is 17 residues. Looked up from germline, CDR1 is LNHDA and CDR2 is SQIVND (reference sequence). Trimming removed 0 bases from V and 7 bases from J, with 19 bases in between. CDR3 residues: CASSIDLRGRRSNEQFF. The CDR3 bases are TGTGCCAGTAGTATAGATCTTCGGGGGAGAAGGAGTAATGAGCAGTTCTTC.

The rearrangement joins TRBV6-2 or TRBV6-3 to TRBJ2-1, with 8 nucleotides matching TRBD2. The junction had 10 bases not matched to a gene; V was cut back by 8 bases and J by 4 bases. Per the germline V gene, CDR1 is MNHEY and CDR2 is SVGEGT. This CDR3 region has 15 residues. The chain's CDR3 is CASSAFSGIYNEQFF. The CDR3 DNA sequence: TGTGCCAGCTCCGCCTTTAGCGGGATTTACAATGAGCAGTTCTTC.

In its sample, this clonotype was seen many times. The chain uses TRBV2 and TRBJ2-7; the D gene is possibly TRBD2 (6 bases). There are 15 residues in the CDR3. The germline CDR1 and CDR2 sequences are SNHLY and FYNNEI. Between the trimmed V and J ends, which lost 6 bases and 2 bases, there was a span of 17 bases. The CDR3 DNA reads as TGTGCCAGCAGCAGGAGGCGGGACTCTACCTACGAGCAGTACTTC. It yields the protein CASSRRRDSTYEQYF.

With respect to this clonotype: No conserved phenylalanine or tryptophan ends this CDR3, so it is likely a read error. The CDR3 nucleotides read TGTGCCAGCAGCATAATACAGGCGGGGCATGGCTACACCCTC. This encodes CASSIIQAGHGYTL. V is TRBV5-6 and J is TRBJ1-2, with D maybe TRBD1 (5 bases). The CDR3 length is 14 residues. Looked up from germline, CDR1 is SGHDT and CDR2 is YYEEEE. Between the trimmed V and J ends, which lost 4 bases and 6 bases, there was a span of 16 bases.

Points on this clonotype: It may be a read error: a sequence one base away is much more abundant. This chain connects TRBV7-9 to TRBJ2-1; 7 bases map to TRBD2. Germline CDR1 reads SEHNR; CDR2 reads FQNEAQ (reference sequence). The CDR3 totals 15 residues. The CDR3 sequence: CASSFPSSGYNEQLF. In nucleotides, the CDR3 is TGTGCCAGCAGCTTTCCTTCTAGCGGCTACAATGAGCAGCTCTTC.

The chain couples TRBV20-1 to TRBJ1-1; D might be TRBD1 (5 bases). V lost 6 bases, J lost 1 base, and 15 bases lay in between. The CDR3 is 14 amino acids. Germline V gene data show CDR1 as DFQATT and CDR2 as SNEGSKA (reference sequence). In DNA, the CDR3 is TGCAGTGCGCTCCGGGGGGGGAAGAACACTGAAGCTTTCTTT. Its protein is CSALRGGKNTEAFF.

In its sample, this clonotype was seen many times. The chain is built from TRBV29-1 and TRBJ1-4; D is unclear. Germline V lookup: CDR1 SQVTM, CDR2 ANQGSEA. Trimming stripped 5 bases from V and 8 bases from J, with 18 bases between. This CDR3 has 14 amino acids. The CDR3 sequence: CSVWEGSLREKLFF. The CDR3 nucleotides are TGCAGCGTTTGGGAGGGCAGCCTACGGGAAAAACTGTTTTTT.

This clonotype has a count of ten or more. The chain links TRBV19 to TRBJ2-1, with 10 bases fitting TRBD2. In germline, CDR1 is LNHDA, CDR2 SQIVND (reference sequence). V lost 4 bases and J lost 4; bases outside the gene matches: 7. CDR3 length equals 16 residues. CDR3 nucleotide sequence: TGTGCCAGTAGTAGGGCTAGCGGGAGAACATACAATGAGCAGTTCTTC. It specifies CASSRASGRTYNEQFF.

This clonotype has a single count. The CDR3 DNA reads as TGTGCCAGTAGAGGGGGGAGACGGAGAGACACAGATACGCAGTATTTT. Protein: CASRGGRRRDTDTQYF. The chain combines TRBV19 with TRBJ2-3; D might be TRBD1 or TRBD2, each matching 6 bases. Germline V gene data show CDR1 as LNHDA and CDR2 as SQIVND (reference sequence). The V end lost 6 bases, the J end lost 2 bases, and 18 bases lay between the germline ends. This CDR3 is built from 16 residues.

This clonotype was counted ten times or more. In DNA, the CDR3 is TGCGCCAGCAGCTTCGGGACAGGGTCCAACGAGCAGTACTTC. Translation: CASSFGTGSNEQYF. The V call is TRBV5-1, the J call TRBJ2-7; 9 nucleotides match TRBD1. J was trimmed by 5 bases and V by 2 bases; bases with no gene match: 5. Per the germline V gene, CDR1 is SGHRS and CDR2 is YFSETQ. The CDR3 loop spans 14 amino acids.

This clonotype was counted ten times or more. V is TRBV4-2 and J is TRBJ2-3; 8 bases are a match to TRBD2. The CDR3 is 17 residues long. The germline gives CDR1 LGHNA, CDR2 YNFKEQ. Trimming at V came to 1 base and at J to 0 bases, leaving 6 bases not matched to a gene. CDR3 sequence reads: CASSQGTSGLSTDTQYF. The CDR3, as DNA: TGTGCCAGCAGCCAAGGTACTAGCGGATTGAGCACAGATACGCAGTATTTT.

The chain is built from TRBV19 and TRBJ1-5; possibly TRBD1 for D (6 bases). The CDR3 extends over 16 amino acids. From germline, CDR1 is LNHDA and CDR2 SQIVND (reference sequence). Trimming stripped 4 bases from V and 0 bases from J, with 13 bases between. The CDR3 bases are TGTGCCAGTAGTAACAGGGTGGAACTTAGCAATCAGCCCCAGCATTTT. Translation gives CASSNRVELSNQPQHF.

This clonotype was seen repeatedly, ten times or more. The V and J genes are TRBV7-8 and TRBJ2-7; D is possibly TRBD2 (6 bases). V lost 2 bases and J 4 bases, leaving 15 bases between the germline ends. Germline loops: CDR1 SGHVS, CDR2 FQNEAQ. This CDR3 contains 15 residues. CDR3 in DNA: TGTGCCAGCAGCTTACGGCGGGATGGGTCGTACGAGCAGTACTTC. As protein: CASSLRRDGSYEQYF.

In this sample, this clonotype turned up many times. This rearrangement joins TRBV20-1 to TRBJ2-4; TRBD2 matches 8 bases. The CDR3 consists of 14 residues. The germline CDR1 and CDR2 sequences are DFQATT and SNEGSKA (reference sequence). Losses at the gene ends were 0 bases for V and 6 bases for J; bases not matched to a gene: 4. For the CDR3, the DNA is TGCAGTGCTAGAGAAAGCGGGAGTACAAACATTCAGTACTTC. This codes for CSARESGSTNIQYF.

This clonotype was seen repeatedly, ten times or more. The DNA for the CDR3 is TGTGCCAGCAGGATAGGGGATACGCAGTATTTT. Translation: CASRIGDTQYF. J is TRBJ2-3 and V is TRBV5-5; no clear D. This CDR3 comprises 11 residues. CDR1 is SGHKS and CDR2 is YYEKEE in the germline V gene (reference sequence). V lost 5 bases and J 6 bases, leaving 7 bases between the germline ends.

This clonotype was detected ten times or more. V usage is TRBV12-3 or TRBV12-4 and J usage is TRBJ2-7, with a possible D match to TRBD1 (6 bases). This CDR3 has 13 amino acids. Deletions cut 4 bases from V and 6 bases from J, with 13 bases between. The CDR3 nucleotides are TGTGCCAGCAGTTCAGACAGGCGAGGCGAGCAGTACTTC. It yields the protein CASSSDRRGEQYF.

The count of this clonotype is one. The rearrangement joins TRBV7-9 to TRBJ2-3, with TRBD2 identical over 14 bases. The CDR3 is 16 amino acids. With V trimmed by 7 bases and J by 4 bases, 7 bases remained unmatched. Germline V gene data show CDR1 as SEHNR and CDR2 as FQNEAQ (reference sequence). For the CDR3, the DNA is TGTGCCAGCATGCGGACTAGCGGGAGGAGGGCAGATACGCAGTATTTT. Its translation is CASMRTSGRRADTQYF.

This clonotype was counted many times. This chain links TRBV27 with TRBJ1-6; D is perhaps TRBD1 (6 bases). The germline V gene has CDR1 MNHEY and CDR2 SMNVEV (reference sequence). This CDR3 comprises 14 residues. With 2 bases removed from V and 7 bases from J, the gap between germline ends came to 9 bases. The chain's CDR3 is CASSLEGGNSPLHF. In DNA form, the CDR3 reads TGTGCCAGCAGTTTAGAAGGGGGAAATTCACCCCTCCACTTT.

This clonotype was observed many times. The chain uses TRBV11-2 and TRBJ1-6, with no clear D. V gave up 7 bases and J gave up 6 bases, with 10 bases separating them. This CDR3 region has 13 residues. The germline CDR1 and CDR2 sequences are SGHAT and FQNNGV. The CDR3 DNA follows: TGTGCCAGCACCCTCGACCCTAATTCACCCCTCCACTTT. As protein: CASTLDPNSPLHF. The entire variable domain, with the rest obtained from reference TRBV11-2 and TRBJ1-6, is as follows: EAGVAQSPRYKIIEKRQSVAFWCNPISGHATLYWYQQILGQGPKLLIQFQNNGVVDDSQLPKDRFSAERLKGVDSTLKIQPAKLEDSAVYLCASTLDPNSPLHFGNGTRLTVT.

The V and J genes are TRBV20-1 and TRBJ2-2; no firm D call. The CDR3 runs to 10 residues. Trimming pared 2 bases from V and 7 bases from J, leaving 2 bases between. The V gene's germline CDR1 is DFQATT and CDR2 SNEGSKA (reference sequence). CDR3 nucleotide sequence: TGCAGTGCTAGAAGCGGGGAGCTGTTTTTT. It codes for CSARSGELFF.

In this sample, this clonotype turned up many times. The chain recombines TRBV10-3 with TRBJ2-5, with 9 bases matching TRBD2. Trimming removed 2 bases from V and 4 bases from J; junction bases left unmatched: 2. The germline V gene has CDR1 ENHRY and CDR2 SYGVKD. The CDR3 loop spans 14 amino acids. Here the CDR3 DNA reads TGTGCCATCAGTGAGGCGGGGGGGGCAGAGACCCAGTACTTC. Protein: CAISEAGGAETQYF.

On this clonotype: A single base separates this from a much larger clone, so it may be a read error. The V call is TRBV5-4, the J call TRBJ2-1; 8 bases map to TRBD2. J gave up 12 bases and V 4 bases, and 18 bases lay outside the gene matches. This CDR3 contains 16 residues. The germline V gene encodes CDR1 SGHNT and CDR2 YYREEE (reference sequence). The CDR3 coding sequence is TGTGCCAGCAGCAGAGGACCGGCACTAGCGGCTCCGGGGCAGTTCTTC. This gives the protein CASSRGPALAAPGQFF.

J is TRBJ1-6 and V is TRBV6-5; D ambiguous. Trimming took off 0 bases at V and 7 bases at J, with 10 bases between the two ends. Germline CDR1 MNHEY, CDR2 SVGAGI. The CDR3 is 15 amino acids. This chain's CDR3 is CASSYSVRPNSPLHF. The CDR3, as DNA: TGTGCCAGCAGTTACTCGGTTAGGCCAAATTCACCCCTCCACTTT.